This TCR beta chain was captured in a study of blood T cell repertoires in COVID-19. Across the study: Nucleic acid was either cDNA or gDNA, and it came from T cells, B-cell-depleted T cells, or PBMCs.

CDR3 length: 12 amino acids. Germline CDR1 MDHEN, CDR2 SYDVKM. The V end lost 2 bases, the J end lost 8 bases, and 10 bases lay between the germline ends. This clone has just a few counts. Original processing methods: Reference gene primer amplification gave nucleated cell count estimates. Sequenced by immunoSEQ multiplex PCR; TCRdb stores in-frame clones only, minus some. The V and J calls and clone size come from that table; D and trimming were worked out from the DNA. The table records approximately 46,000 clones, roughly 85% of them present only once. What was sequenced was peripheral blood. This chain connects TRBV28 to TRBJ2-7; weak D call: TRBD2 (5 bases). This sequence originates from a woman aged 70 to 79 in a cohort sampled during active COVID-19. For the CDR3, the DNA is TGTGCCAGCAGTTTAAAGGCTAGCCAGCAGTACTTC. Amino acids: CASSLKASQQYF.